The 2 T cell receptor beta chains below were found in one sample sequenced in a study of Graves' ophthalmopathy and Graves' hyperthyroidism. From RNA, the CDR3 regions of TCR beta chains were amplified and sequenced. First-round RT-PCR relied on HTBI primers, and a second-round multiplex PCR came next. TCRdb fed the multiplex PCR reads into MiXCR, producing one record per CDR3 protein. The table has 200,000 to 250,000 distinct CDR3 sequences, roughly 50% seen once. Sequenced sample: peripheral blood. The receptors originated from an adult man with Graves' ophthalmopathy.

V is TRBV20-1 and J is TRBJ1-2; D is perhaps TRBD1 (5 bases). The V gene lost 3 bases and the J gene lost 3 bases, with 11 bases spanning the gap. The germline V gene encodes CDR1 DFQATT and CDR2 SNEGSKA (reference sequence). This CDR3 is 13 amino acids long. Here the CDR3 DNA reads TGCAGTGCTAGTTCCAGGGTATACTATGGCTACACCTTC. It specifies CSASSRVYYGYTF.

This clonotype was picked up one time. The chain combines TRBV29-1 with TRBJ1-2; weak D call: TRBD1 (5 bases). The CDR3 is made up of 14 amino acids. V lost 1 base, J lost 5 bases, and 14 bases lay in between. Germline values: CDR1 SQVTM, CDR2 ANQGSEA. The CDR3 here is CSVEGVGWGYGYTF. As DNA, the CDR3 is TGCAGCGTTGAAGGGGTAGGGTGGGGGTATGGCTACACCTTC.